These 13 T cell receptor beta chains came from one sample sequenced in a study of T-cell memory formation after mild COVID-19. TCRdb reanalysed the 5' RACE reads using MiXCR and keeps one entry per CDR3 protein. The repertoire includes 380,000 or so distinct CDR3 sequences, around 13% of them detected once, and about 20% sits in the top ten. Sequenced input: PBMCs or a T cell subset sorted from them (not recorded which). These receptors were collected from a man between 18 and 29 years old who had mild COVID-19 (a few samples of this study predate the infection). Cell type and time point are not known.

This clonotype was counted a few times. The rearrangement links TRBV27 to TRBJ2-1, with D perhaps being TRBD1 or TRBD2 (5 bases each). V was pared by 3 bases and J by 4 bases, with 10 bases between. This CDR3 contains 14 residues. Germline loops: CDR1 MNHEY, CDR2 SMNVEV (reference sequence). The DNA for the CDR3 is TGTGCCAGCAGTTTCGGGGCTGGGTACAATGAGCAGTTCTTC. Its protein is CASSFGAGYNEQFF.

This clonotype was picked up a small number of times. The chain couples TRBV5-5 to TRBJ2-2, with 7 bases that match TRBD1. Germline CDR1 is SGHKS and CDR2 is YYEKEE (reference sequence). With V trimmed by 4 bases and J by 0 bases, 12 bases remained unmatched. There are 18 residues in the CDR3. The CDR3 region is CASSPGVFGTANTGELFF. In DNA, the CDR3 is TGTGCCAGCAGCCCAGGGGTGTTTGGGACAGCGAACACCGGGGAGCTGTTTTTT. Complete variable domain (other parts from reference TRBV5-5 and TRBJ2-2): DAGVTQSPTHLIKTRGQQVTLRCSPISGHKSVSWYQQVLGQGPQFIFQYYEKEERGRGNFPDRFSARQFPNYSSELNVNALLLGDSALYLCASSPGVFGTANTGELFFGEGSRLTVL.

This clonotype came up once. V is TRBV5-1 and J is TRBJ2-1; 13 bases match TRBD2. CDR3 size: 17 residues. Germline assignment: CDR1 SGHRS and CDR2 YFSETQ. V trimming: 4 bases; J trimming: 0 bases; junction bases outside the gene matches: 4. CDR3 sequence (DNA): TGCGCCAGCAGCCCGGGACTAGCGGGGACCTCCTACAATGAGCAGTTCTTC. Protein: CASSPGLAGTSYNEQFF.

This clonotype was seen repeatedly, ten times or more. The gene calls are TRBV12-3 or TRBV12-4 and TRBJ2-7, with TRBD2 matching over 8 bases. The junction had 13 bases not matched to a gene; V was cut back by 6 bases and J by 3 bases. This CDR3 has 16 residues. This CDR3 is CASSPSQRGPSYEQYF. In nucleotides, the CDR3 is TGTGCCAGCAGCCCCTCCCAGCGGGGGCCCAGCTACGAGCAGTACTTC.

The table lists this clonotype with a few counts. The chain couples TRBV20-1 to TRBJ2-1, with a weak D call TRBD2 (6 bases). Between the trimmed V and J ends, which lost 4 bases and 6 bases, there was a span of 13 bases. Germline CDR1 is DFQATT and CDR2 is SNEGSKA (reference sequence). The CDR3 runs 13 residues. The CDR3 is CSAILAGTNEQFF. In DNA form, the CDR3 reads TGCAGTGCTATTCTGGCGGGGACCAATGAGCAGTTCTTC.

This clonotype came up many times. The chain employs TRBV4-3 and TRBJ2-7; 12 bases align to TRBD1. Trimming cost V 1 base and J 3 bases; bases outside gene matches: 7. The CDR3 is made up of 17 amino acids. Per germline, CDR1 LGHNA and CDR2 YSLEER. The CDR3 loop is CASSQGHRDRGLYEQYV. DNA of the CDR3: TGCGCCAGCAGCCAAGGCCACCGGGACAGGGGGCTCTACGAGCAGTACGTC.

This chain joins TRBV5-1 and TRBJ2-2; 8 bases are shared with TRBD1. CDR3 length: 16 residues. J was trimmed by 4 bases and V by 3 bases; bases with no gene match: 8. Germline V gene data show CDR1 as SGHRS and CDR2 as YFSETQ. The CDR3 loop reads CASSSDRGLITGELFF. In nucleotides, the CDR3 is TGCGCCAGCAGCTCAGACAGGGGATTGATCACCGGGGAGCTGTTTTTT. Variable domain in full (rest from reference TRBV5-1 and TRBJ2-2): KAGVTQTPRYLIKTRGQQVTLSCSPISGHRSVSWYQQTPGQGLQFLFEYFSETQRNKGNFPGRFSGRQFSNSRSEMNVSTLELGDSALYLCASSSDRGLITGELFFGEGSRLTVL.

A few counts support this clonotype. V is TRBV5-1 and J is TRBJ2-3; possible D gene TRBD2, 7 bases. The CDR3 consists of 16 residues. CDR1 SGHRS and CDR2 YFSETQ come from the germline V gene. V shed 3 bases and J shed 1 base, with 15 bases lying between them. CDR3 nucleotides: TGCGCCAGCAGCTGGGGGGCGCGGGGGCGCACAGATACGCAGTATTTT. Amino acids: CASSWGARGRTDTQYF.

V is TRBV20-1 and J is TRBJ2-7; 10 bases align to TRBD1. The CDR3 contains 16 residues. Trimming removed 3 bases from V and 2 bases from J; junction bases left unmatched: 10. Germline lookup yields CDR1 DFQATT and CDR2 SNEGSKA (reference sequence). The CDR3 reads CSARGPGTGAPYEQYV. CDR3 sequence (DNA): TGCAGTGCTAGGGGTCCAGGGACAGGGGCCCCCTACGAGCAGTACGTC.

This CDR3 reads CASGPRQGVFDSNEQFF. The DNA of the CDR3 is TGTGCCAGCGGCCCGCGACAGGGGGTGTTTGATTCCAATGAGCAGTTCTTC. The J gene is TRBJ2-1, the V gene TRBV6-5; the match to TRBD1 covers 9 bases. This CDR3 contains 17 residues. With V trimmed by 8 bases and J by 6 bases, 17 bases remained unmatched. Germline V CDR1 and CDR2: MNHEY, SVGAGI.

V gene TRBV6-5 combines with J gene TRBJ2-3; D is unresolved. The CDR3 covers 15 residues. Germline CDR1 MNHEY, CDR2 SVGAGI. V gave up 0 bases and J gave up 0 bases, with 7 bases separating them. CDR3: CASSYSAVSTDTQYF. The CDR3 nucleotides read TGTGCCAGCAGTTACTCGGCGGTTAGCACAGATACGCAGTATTTT.

The rearrangement uses TRBV6-2 or TRBV6-3 and TRBJ1-1, with a tentative D call TRBD1 (5 bases). The CDR3 is 16 residues long. The V end lost 6 bases, the J end lost 5 bases, and 22 bases lay between the germline ends. Germline V gene data show CDR1 as MNHEY and CDR2 as SVGEGT. CDR3 residues: CASSPPPSAGRTEAFF. The DNA of the CDR3 is TGTGCCAGCAGCCCGCCCCCTTCGGCAGGGAGGACTGAAGCTTTCTTT.

The CDR3 nucleotides are TGTGCCAGCAGGCCAGCCTGGGGTCGGGAGACCCAGTACTTC. This encodes CASRPAWGRETQYF. The chain couples TRBV28 to TRBJ2-5; no clear D gene. CDR3 length: 14 residues. The V gene's germline CDR1 is MDHEN and CDR2 SYDVKM. With 6 bases removed from V and 5 bases from J, the gap between germline ends came to 16 bases.